What follows describes a single TCR beta chain. Antigen specificity is unknown. The same CDR3 can be traced to other DNA sequences in this sample. The record originates from a study of cytomegalovirus exposure and HLA in healthy donors. Across the whole study: The Caucasian-associated ancestry cluster held about 80% of over 350 genotyped donors.

PCR was performed using 60 Vbeta and 13 Jbeta primers. Data came from immunoSEQ multiplex PCR; TCRdb stores just in-frame clones and leaves some out. Among about 180,000 clones listed, about four fifths were seen once. Regarding the study as a whole: Immune exposure information available was restricted to CMV serostatus.

Trimming removed 5 bases from V and 2 bases from J; junction bases left unmatched: 4. Germline CDR1 is MDHEN and CDR2 is SYDVKM. The CDR3 sequence is 15 residues long. The receptor was isolated from a young man in good health and CMV-seropositive. What was sequenced was PBMCs. The rearrangement uses TRBV28 and TRBJ2-5; 11 bases align to TRBD2. The chain's CDR3 is CASSPRTSGQETQYF. In nucleotides, the CDR3 is TGTGCCAGCAGTCCGCGGACTAGCGGGCAAGAGACCCAGTACTTC.